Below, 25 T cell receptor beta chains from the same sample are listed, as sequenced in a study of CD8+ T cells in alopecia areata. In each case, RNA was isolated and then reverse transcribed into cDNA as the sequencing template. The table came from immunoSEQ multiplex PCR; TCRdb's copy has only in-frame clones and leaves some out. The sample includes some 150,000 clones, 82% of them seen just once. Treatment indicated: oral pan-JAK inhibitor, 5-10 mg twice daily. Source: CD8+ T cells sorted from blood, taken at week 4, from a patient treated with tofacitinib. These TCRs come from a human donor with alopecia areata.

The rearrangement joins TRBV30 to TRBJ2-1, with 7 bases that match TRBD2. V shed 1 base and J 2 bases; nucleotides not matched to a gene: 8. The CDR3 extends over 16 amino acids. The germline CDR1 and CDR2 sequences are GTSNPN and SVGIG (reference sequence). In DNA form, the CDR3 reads TGTGCCTGGAGTGGCGGGGGAGGCAGTACCTACAATGAGCAGTTCTTC. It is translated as CAWSGGGGSTYNEQFF.

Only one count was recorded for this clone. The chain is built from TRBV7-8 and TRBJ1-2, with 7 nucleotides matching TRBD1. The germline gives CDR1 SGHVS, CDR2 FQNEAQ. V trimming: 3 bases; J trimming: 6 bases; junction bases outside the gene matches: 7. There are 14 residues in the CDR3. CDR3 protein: CASSFRGGRNGYTF. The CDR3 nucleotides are TGTGCCAGCAGCTTCAGAGGGGGCAGGAATGGCTACACCTTC. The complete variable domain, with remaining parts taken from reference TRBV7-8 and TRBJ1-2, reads GAGVSQSPRYKVAKRGQDVALRCDPISGHVSLFWYQQALGQGPEFLTYFQNEAQLDKSGLPSDRFFAERPEGSVSTLKIQRTQQEDSAVYLCASSFRGGRNGYTFGSGTRLTVV.

The CDR3 region is CSVIRDQRETQYF. The CDR3 nucleotides are TGCAGCGTTATACGAGACCAACGGGAGACCCAGTACTTC. This chain links TRBV29-1 with TRBJ2-5; the D is unclear. CDR3 length: 13 residues. Trimming removed 5 bases from V and 5 bases from J, with 15 bases in between. Per the germline V gene, CDR1 is SQVTM and CDR2 is ANQGSEA.

This CDR3 is CASSQDPGGLNEKLFF. Here the CDR3 DNA reads TGTGCCAGCAGCCAAGATCCCGGGGGCCTTAATGAAAAACTGTTTTTT. The chain recombines TRBV14 with TRBJ1-4; TRBD1 might be the D (6 bases). The germline V gene has CDR1 SGHDN and CDR2 FVKESK. V was shortened by 0 bases and J by 4 bases, with 12 bases between the two germline ends. This CDR3 comprises 16 residues.

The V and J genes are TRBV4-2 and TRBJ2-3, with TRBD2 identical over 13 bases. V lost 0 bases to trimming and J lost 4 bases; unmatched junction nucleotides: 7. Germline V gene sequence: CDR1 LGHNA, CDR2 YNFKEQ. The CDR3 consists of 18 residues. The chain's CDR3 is CASSQELAGGPRPDTQYF. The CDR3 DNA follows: TGTGCCAGCAGCCAAGAACTAGCGGGGGGGCCGCGGCCAGATACGCAGTATTTT.

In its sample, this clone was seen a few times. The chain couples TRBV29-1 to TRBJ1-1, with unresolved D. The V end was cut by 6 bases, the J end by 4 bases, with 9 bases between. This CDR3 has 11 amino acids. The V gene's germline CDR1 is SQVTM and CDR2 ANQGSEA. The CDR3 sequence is CSVYLGTEAFF. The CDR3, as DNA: TGCAGCGTCTATTTGGGCACTGAAGCTTTCTTT.

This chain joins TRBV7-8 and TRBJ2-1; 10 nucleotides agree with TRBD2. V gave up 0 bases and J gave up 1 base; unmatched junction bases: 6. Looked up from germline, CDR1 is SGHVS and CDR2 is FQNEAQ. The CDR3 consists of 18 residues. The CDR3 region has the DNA TGTGCCAGCAGCTTAGCGGGAGTAGCGGGGGGTTCCTACAATGAGCAGTTCTTC. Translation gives CASSLAGVAGGSYNEQFF.

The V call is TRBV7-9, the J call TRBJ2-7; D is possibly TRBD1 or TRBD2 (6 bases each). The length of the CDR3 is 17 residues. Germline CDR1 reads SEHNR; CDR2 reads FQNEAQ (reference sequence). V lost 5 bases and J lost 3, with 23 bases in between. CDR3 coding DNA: TGTGCCAGCAGCCCCCGAGGGGCAGGGGAGGATTTCTACGAGCAGTACTTC. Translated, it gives CASSPRGAGEDFYEQYF.

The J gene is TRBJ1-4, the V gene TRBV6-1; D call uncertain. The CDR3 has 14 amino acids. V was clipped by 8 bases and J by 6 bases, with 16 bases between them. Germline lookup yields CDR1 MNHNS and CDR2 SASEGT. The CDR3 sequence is CASSLGGWDEKLFF. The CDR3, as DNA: TGTGCCAGCTCCCTCGGAGGGTGGGATGAAAAACTGTTTTTT.

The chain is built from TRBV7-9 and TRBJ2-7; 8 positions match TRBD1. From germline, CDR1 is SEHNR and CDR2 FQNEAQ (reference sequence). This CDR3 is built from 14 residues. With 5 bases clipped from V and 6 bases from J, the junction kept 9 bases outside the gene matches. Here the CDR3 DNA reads TGTGCCAGCAGCCAAAGGACAGGGAATGTCGAGCAGTACTTC. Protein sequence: CASSQRTGNVEQYF.

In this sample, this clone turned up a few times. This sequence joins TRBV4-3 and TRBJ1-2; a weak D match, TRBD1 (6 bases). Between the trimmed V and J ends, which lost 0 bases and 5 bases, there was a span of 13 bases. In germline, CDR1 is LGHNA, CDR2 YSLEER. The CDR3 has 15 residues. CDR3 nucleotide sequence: TGCGCCAGCAGCCAAGATAGGACAGTGAAATATGGCTACACCTTC. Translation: CASSQDRTVKYGYTF.

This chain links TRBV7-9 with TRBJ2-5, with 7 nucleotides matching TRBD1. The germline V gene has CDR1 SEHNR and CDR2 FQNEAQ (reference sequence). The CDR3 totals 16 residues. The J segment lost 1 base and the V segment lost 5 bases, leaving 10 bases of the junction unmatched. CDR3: CASSITGDVPQETQYF. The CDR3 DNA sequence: TGTGCCAGCAGCATTACAGGGGATGTACCCCAAGAGACCCAGTACTTC.

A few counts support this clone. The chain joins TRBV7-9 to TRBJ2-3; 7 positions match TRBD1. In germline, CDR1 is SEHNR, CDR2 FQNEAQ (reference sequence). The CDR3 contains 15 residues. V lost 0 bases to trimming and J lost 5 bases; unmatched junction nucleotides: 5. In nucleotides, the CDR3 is TGTGCCAGCAGCTTAGCAAGACAGGGTGGAGATACGCAGTATTTT. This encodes CASSLARQGGDTQYF.

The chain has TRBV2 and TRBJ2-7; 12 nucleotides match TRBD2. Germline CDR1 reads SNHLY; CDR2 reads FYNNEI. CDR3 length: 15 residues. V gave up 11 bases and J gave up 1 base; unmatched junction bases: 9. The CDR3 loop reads CAPTRLAGGSYEQYF. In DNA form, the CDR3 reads TGTGCCCCCACAAGGCTAGCGGGGGGGTCCTACGAGCAGTACTTC.

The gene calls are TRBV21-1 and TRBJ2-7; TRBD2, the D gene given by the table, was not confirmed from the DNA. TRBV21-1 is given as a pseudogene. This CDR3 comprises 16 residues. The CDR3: CAQPGRRDYQTYEQYF. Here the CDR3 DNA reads TGTGCCCAACCCGGGCGCCGGGACTACCAAACCTACGAGCAGTACTTC.

The CDR3 nucleotides read TGTGCCAGCAGGGCTAAACTAGCGGATTTCACAGATACGCAGTATTTT. Amino acids: CASRAKLADFTDTQYF. The gene calls are TRBV2 and TRBJ2-3, with 8 bases fitting TRBD2. The CDR3 loop spans 16 amino acids. The germline V gene encodes CDR1 SNHLY and CDR2 FYNNEI. V lost 6 bases to trimming and J lost 2 bases; unmatched junction nucleotides: 10. Combining the CDR3 with reference TRBV2 and TRBJ2-3 gives the whole variable domain EPEVTQTPSHQVTQMGQEVILRCVPISNHLYFYWYRQILGQKVEFLVSFYNNEISEKSEIFDDQFSVERPDGSNFTLKIRSTKLEDSAMYFCASRAKLADFTDTQYFGPGTRLTVL.

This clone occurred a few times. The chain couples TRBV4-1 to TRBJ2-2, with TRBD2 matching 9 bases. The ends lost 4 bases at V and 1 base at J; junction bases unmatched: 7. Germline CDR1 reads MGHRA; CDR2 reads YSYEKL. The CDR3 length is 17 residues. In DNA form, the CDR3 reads TGCGCCAGCAGCCTCCTCGTAGCGGGGGAGAACACCGGGGAGCTGTTTTTT. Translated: CASSLLVAGENTGELFF.

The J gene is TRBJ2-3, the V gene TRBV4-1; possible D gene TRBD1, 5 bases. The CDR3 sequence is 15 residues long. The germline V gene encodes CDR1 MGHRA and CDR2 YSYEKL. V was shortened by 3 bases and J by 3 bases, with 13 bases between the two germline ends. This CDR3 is CASSQFQGVTDTQYF. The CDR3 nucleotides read TGCGCCAGCAGCCAGTTCCAGGGTGTTACAGATACGCAGTATTTT.

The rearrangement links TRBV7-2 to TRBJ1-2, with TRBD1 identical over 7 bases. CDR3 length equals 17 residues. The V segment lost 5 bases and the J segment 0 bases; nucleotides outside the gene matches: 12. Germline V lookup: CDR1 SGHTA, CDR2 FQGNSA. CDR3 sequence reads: CASSLNRGSTSNYGYTF. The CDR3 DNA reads TGTGCCAGCAGCCTTAACAGGGGTTCGACCTCTAACTATGGCTACACCTTC. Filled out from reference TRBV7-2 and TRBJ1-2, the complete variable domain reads GAGVSQSPSNKVTEKGKDVELRCDPISGHTALYWYRQSLGQGLEFLIYFQGNSAPDKSGLPSDRFSAERTGGSVSTLTIQRTQQEDSAVYLCASSLNRGSTSNYGYTFGSGTRLTVV.

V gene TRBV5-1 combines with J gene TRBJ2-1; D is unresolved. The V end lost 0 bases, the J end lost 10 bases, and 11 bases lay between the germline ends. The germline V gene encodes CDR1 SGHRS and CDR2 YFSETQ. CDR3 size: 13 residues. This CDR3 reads CASSLGPSVEQFF. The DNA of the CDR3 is TGCGCCAGCAGCTTGGGCCCATCGGTAGAGCAGTTCTTC. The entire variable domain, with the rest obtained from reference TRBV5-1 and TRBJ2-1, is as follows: KAGVTQTPRYLIKTRGQQVTLSCSPISGHRSVSWYQQTPGQGLQFLFEYFSETQRNKGNFPGRFSGRQFSNSRSEMNVSTLELGDSALYLCASSLGPSVEQFFGPGTRLTVL.

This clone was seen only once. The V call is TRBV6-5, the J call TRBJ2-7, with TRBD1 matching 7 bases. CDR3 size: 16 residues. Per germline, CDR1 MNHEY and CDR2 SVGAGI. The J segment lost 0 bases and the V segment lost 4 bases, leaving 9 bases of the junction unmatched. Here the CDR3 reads CASSLTMTGSSYEQYF. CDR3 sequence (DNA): TGTGCCAGCAGTTTAACCATGACAGGGAGCTCCTACGAGCAGTACTTC.

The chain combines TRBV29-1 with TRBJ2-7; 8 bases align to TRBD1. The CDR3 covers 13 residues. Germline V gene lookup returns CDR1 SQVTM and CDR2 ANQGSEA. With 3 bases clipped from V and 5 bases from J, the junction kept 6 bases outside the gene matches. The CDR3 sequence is CSVETGVIDEQYF. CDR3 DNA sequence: TGCAGCGTTGAGACAGGGGTTATAGACGAGCAGTACTTC.

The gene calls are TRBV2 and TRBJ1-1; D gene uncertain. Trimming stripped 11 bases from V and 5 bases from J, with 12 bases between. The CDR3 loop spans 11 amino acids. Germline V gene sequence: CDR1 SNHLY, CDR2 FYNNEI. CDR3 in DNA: TGTGCCGTGAAGTGGATAACTGAAGCTTTCTTT. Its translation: CAVKWITEAFF.

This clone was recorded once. The CDR3 DNA reads as TGTGCCAGCAGCTTAAGTAACTCCTACGAGCAGTACTTC. Encoded protein: CASSLSNSYEQYF. The V call is TRBV13, the J call TRBJ2-7; no clear D gene. CDR1 is PRHDT and CDR2 is FYEKMQ in the germline V gene (reference sequence). The CDR3 is 13 residues long. V was trimmed by 2 bases and J by 0 bases, leaving 5 bases between them.

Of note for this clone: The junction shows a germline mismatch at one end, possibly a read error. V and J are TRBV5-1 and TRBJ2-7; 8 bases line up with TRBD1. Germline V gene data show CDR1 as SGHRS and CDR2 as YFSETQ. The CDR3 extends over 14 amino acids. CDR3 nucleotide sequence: TGCGCCAACAGCACGGGGACAGGTCCCTACGAGCAGTACTTC. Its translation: CANSTGTGPYEQYF.